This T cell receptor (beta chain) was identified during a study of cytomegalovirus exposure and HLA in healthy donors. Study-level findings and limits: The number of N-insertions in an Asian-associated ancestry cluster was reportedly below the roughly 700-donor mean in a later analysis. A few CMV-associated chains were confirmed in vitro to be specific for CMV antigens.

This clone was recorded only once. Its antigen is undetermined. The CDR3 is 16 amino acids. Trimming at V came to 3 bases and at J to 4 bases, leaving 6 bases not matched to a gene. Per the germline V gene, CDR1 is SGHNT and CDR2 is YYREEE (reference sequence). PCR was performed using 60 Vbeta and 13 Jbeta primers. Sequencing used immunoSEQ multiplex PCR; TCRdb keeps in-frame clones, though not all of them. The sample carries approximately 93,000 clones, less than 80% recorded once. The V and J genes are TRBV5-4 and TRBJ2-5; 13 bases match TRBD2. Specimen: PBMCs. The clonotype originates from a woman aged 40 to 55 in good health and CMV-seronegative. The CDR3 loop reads CASSYVLAGGRETQYF. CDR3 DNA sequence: TGTGCCAGCAGCTACGTACTAGCGGGAGGGCGAGAGACCCAGTACTTC.